A selection of T cell receptor beta chains follows, all from one sample in a study of blood T cell repertoires in COVID-19. The table came from immunoSEQ multiplex PCR; TCRdb's copy has only in-frame clones and leaves some out. The table has 300,000 to 400,000 clones, around 87% seen once. The sequencing input was peripheral blood. These receptor sequences come from a woman between 50 and 59 years old with COVID-19, enrolled during active disease. CDR3s include the opening cysteine and the closing phenylalanine or tryptophan. D genes are given only for firm matches. Expanded clones get a size class; other rows say once, few or many, or leave the size out.

d_call	v_call	j_call	clone_size	cdr3_aa	cdr3_nt
TRBD1	TRBV2	TRBJ1-3	.	CASSEGGTGSGNTIYF	TGTGCCAGCAGTGAAGGAGGGACAGGGTCTGGAAACACCATATATTTT
.	TRBV18	TRBJ1-4	.	CASSTQAAPNEKLFF	TGTGCCAGCTCAACCCAGGCAGCACCTAATGAAAAACTGTTTTTT
.	TRBV6-5	TRBJ2-1	.	CASRTPNNNEQFF	TGTGCCAGCAGGACACCCAATAACAATGAGCAGTTCTTC
TRBD2	TRBV19	TRBJ2-7	.	CASSIGLAAYEQYF	TGTGCCAGTAGTATTGGACTAGCGGCCTACGAGCAGTACTTC
.	TRBV28	TRBJ1-2	.	CASTSRGGVSYGYTF	TGTGCCAGCACCTCACGGGGGGGAGTGAGCTATGGCTACACCTTC
.	TRBV18	TRBJ2-2	.	CASCFTQGSTGELFF	TGTGCCAGCTGCTTTACACAGGGTTCTACCGGGGAGCTGTTTTTT
.	TRBV15	TRBJ1-5	.	CATSAAGGQSGNQPQHF	TGTGCCACCAGCGCTGCGGGGGGGCAGTCGGGGAATCAGCCCCAGCATTTT
TRBD1	TRBV30	TRBJ1-1	many	CAWDGRQGTEAFF	TGTGCCTGGGACGGGCGACAGGGGACCGAAGCTTTCTTT
TRBD1	TRBV9	TRBJ1-5	.	CASSVDPGGSQPQHF	TGTGCCAGCAGCGTAGACCCAGGGGGTAGTCAGCCCCAGCATTTT
TRBD2	TRBV9	TRBJ2-1	.	CASSILAGLHNEQFF	TGTGCCAGCAGCATACTAGCGGGTCTCCACAATGAGCAGTTCTTC
TRBD2	TRBV5-1	TRBJ2-3	.	CASSPTGTSGRRRETQYF	TGCGCCAGCAGTCCGACCGGGACTAGCGGGAGGAGAAGGGAAACGCAGTATTTT
TRBD1	TRBV6-5	TRBJ2-1	.	CASSKTGGNYNEQFF	TGTGCCAGCAGTAAGACAGGGGGCAACTACAATGAGCAGTTCTTC
TRBD1	TRBV27	TRBJ1-6	.	CASSLGQGYGSPLHF	TGTGCCAGCAGTTTAGGACAGGGGTATGGTTCACCCCTCCACTTT
TRBD1	TRBV5-5	TRBJ2-7	.	CASSGTGDRQYF	TGTGCCAGCAGCGGGACAGGGGATCGGCAGTACTTC
TRBD1	TRBV4-1	TRBJ1-1	few	CASSQGQGLNTEAFF	TGCGCCAGCAGCCAAGGACAGGGGTTGAACACTGAAGCTTTCTTT
.	TRBV29-1	TRBJ1-1	.	CSVQRQENTEAFF	TGCAGCGTTCAAAGGCAGGAGAACACTGAAGCTTTCTTT
.	TRBV30	TRBJ2-7	.	CAWTGRDGGPPNEQYF	TGTGCCTGGACCGGACGGGATGGAGGGCCGCCTAACGAGCAGTACTTC